This T cell receptor beta chain was found in a study of blood T cell repertoires in COVID-19. The table came from immunoSEQ multiplex PCR; TCRdb's copy has only in-frame clones and leaves some out. The table records roughly 100,000 clones, 84% of them present only once. The TCR sequence derives from a man aged 35 to 55 with active or convalescent COVID-19. Sequenced input: peripheral blood.

CDR3 sequence reads: CASRFEGVSTDTQYF. In DNA form, the CDR3 reads TGTGCCAGCAGGTTTGAGGGGGTTAGCACAGATACGCAGTATTTT. The rearrangement uses TRBV3-1 (or the pseudogene TRBV3-2) and TRBJ2-3; tentative D call: TRBD1 (6 bases). V was trimmed by 6 bases and J by 0 bases, leaving 13 bases between them. Germline loops: CDR1 LGHDT, CDR2 YNNKEL (reference sequence). The length of the CDR3 is 15 residues.